The TCR beta chain under discussion was sequenced for a study of regulatory T cells in long-lasting Graves disease. At the level of the study: Treatment with antithyroid drugs for over 5 years, together with positive TSH receptor antibodies, meant persistent Graves' disease.

Indicated time point: persistent/refractory GD, antithyroid drugs over 5 years with positive TRAb. The TCR library used RNA extracted from PBMCs. To make TCR beta libraries, researchers used iRepertoire HTBI primers and Arm-PCR of CDR3 regions. TCRdb fed the multiplex PCR reads into MiXCR, producing one record per CDR3 protein. Here the sample spans a few hundred thousand distinct CDR3 sequences, 20% to 25% being singletons. The V and J ends lost 2 bases and 4 bases respectively, with 9 bases between them. This CDR3 contains 14 residues. Germline V gene sequence: CDR1 MNHEY, CDR2 SMNVEV (reference sequence).

The sequence came from a woman aged 40-49 years with Graves disease. Here the sequenced sample was peripheral blood mononuclear cells (PBMCs), taken when the disease was refractory, from a patient treated with antithyroid drugs. J is TRBJ2-1 and V is TRBV27; D ambiguous. CDR3 in DNA: TGTGCCAGCAGTTTAGACCAAGGGTACAATGAGCAGTTCTTC. Encoded protein: CASSLDQGYNEQFF.